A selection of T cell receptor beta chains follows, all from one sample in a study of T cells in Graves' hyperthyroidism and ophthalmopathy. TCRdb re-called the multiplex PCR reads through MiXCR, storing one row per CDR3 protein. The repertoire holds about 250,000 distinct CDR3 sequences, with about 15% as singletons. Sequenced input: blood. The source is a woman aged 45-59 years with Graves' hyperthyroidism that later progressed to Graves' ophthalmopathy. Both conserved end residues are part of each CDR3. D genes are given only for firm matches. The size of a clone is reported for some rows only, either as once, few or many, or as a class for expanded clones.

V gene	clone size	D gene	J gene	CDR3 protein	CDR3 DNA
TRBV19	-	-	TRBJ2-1	CASSIEGSNNEQLF	TGTGCCAGTAGTATAGAGGGCTCAAACAATGAGCAGCTCTTC
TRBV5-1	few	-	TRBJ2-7	CASSLGANEQYF	TGCGCCAGCAGCTTAGGAGCGAACGAGCAGTACTTC
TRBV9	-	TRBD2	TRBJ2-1	CASSVGGGLAGGFEQFF	TGTGCCAGCAGCGTAGGGGGTGGGCTAGCGGGAGGGTTCGAGCAGTTCTTC
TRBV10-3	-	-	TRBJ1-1	CAIRSWDESTEAFF	TGTGCCATCAGATCCTGGGACGAGAGCACTGAAGCTTTCTTT
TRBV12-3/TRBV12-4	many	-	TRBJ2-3	CASSLAGALTDTQYF	TGTGCCAGCAGTTTAGCGGGAGCCCTCACAGATACGCAGTATTTT
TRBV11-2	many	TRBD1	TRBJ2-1	CASSLGTGAYNEQFF	TGTGCCAGCAGTTTGGGTACAGGGGCATACAATGAGCAGTTCTTC
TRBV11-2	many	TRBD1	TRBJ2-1	CASSWGQFYNEQFF	TGTGCCAGCAGCTGGGGACAGTTCTACAATGAGCAGTTCTTC
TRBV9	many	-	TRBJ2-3	CASSLPPPHTDTQYF	TGTGCCAGCAGCCTCCCTCCTCCCCACACAGATACGCAGTATTTT
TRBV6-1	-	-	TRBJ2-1	CASTPMGLALEFF	TGTGCCAGCACCCCAATGGGGCTAGCTCTCGAGTTCTTC
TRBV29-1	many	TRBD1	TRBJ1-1	CSVEGQGGAFF	TGCAGCGTTGAAGGACAGGGGGGAGCTTTCTTT
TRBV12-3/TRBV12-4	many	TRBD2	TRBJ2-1	CASSFLEPLAGGSSYNEQFF	TGTGCCAGCTCATTCTTAGAGCCACTAGCGGGCGGCAGCTCCTACAATGAGCAGTTCTTC
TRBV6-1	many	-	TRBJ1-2	CASSVVDYYGYTF	TGTGCCAGCAGTGTCGTTGACTACTATGGCTACACCTTC
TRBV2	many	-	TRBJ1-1	CASVRAPNTEAFF	TGTGCCAGCGTCCGGGCCCCGAACACTGAAGCTTTCTTT
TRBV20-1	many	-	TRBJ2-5	CSAPDGDETQYF	TGCAGTGCTCCGGACGGAGATGAGACCCAGTACTTC
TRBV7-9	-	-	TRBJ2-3	CASSPRGPDTQYF	TGTGCCAGCAGCCCCAGAGGGCCAGATACGCAGTATTTT
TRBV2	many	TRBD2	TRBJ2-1	CARTGQATSGGGYNEQFF	TGTGCCAGAACGGGACAGGCGACTAGCGGGGGGGGCTACAATGAGCAGTTCTTC
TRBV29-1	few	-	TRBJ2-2	CSGAGTASGELFF	TGCAGCGGCGCGGGGACGGCCTCCGGGGAGCTGTTTTTT
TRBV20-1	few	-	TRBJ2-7	CSANEKGGPYEQYF	TGCAGTGCAAACGAGAAGGGGGGTCCCTACGAGCAGTACTTC